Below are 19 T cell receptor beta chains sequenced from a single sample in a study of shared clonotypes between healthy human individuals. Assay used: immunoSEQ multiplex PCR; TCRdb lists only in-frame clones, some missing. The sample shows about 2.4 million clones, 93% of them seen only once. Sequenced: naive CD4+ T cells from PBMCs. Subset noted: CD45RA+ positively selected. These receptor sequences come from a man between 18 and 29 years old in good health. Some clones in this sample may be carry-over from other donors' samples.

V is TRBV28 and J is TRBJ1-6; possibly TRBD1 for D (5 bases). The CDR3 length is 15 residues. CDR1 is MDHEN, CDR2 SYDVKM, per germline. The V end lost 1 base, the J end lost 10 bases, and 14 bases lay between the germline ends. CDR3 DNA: TGTGCCAGCAGTTTATATCAGGGTAGTAGGTCACCCCTCCACTTT. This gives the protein CASSLYQGSRSPLHF.

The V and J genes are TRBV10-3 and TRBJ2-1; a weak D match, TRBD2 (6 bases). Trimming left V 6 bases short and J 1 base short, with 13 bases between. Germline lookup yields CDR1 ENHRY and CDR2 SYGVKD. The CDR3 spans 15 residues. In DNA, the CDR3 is TGTGCCATCAGGCCGGATAGCGGATCCTACAATGAGCAGTTCTTC. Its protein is CAIRPDSGSYNEQFF.

The CDR3 bases are TGTGCCAGCAGCTCAAGACAGGGTGATGAAAAACTGTTTTTT. This translates into CASSSRQGDEKLFF. The chain joins TRBV7-9 to TRBJ1-4, with 7 bases lining up with TRBD1. CDR3 length: 14 residues. Per germline, CDR1 SEHNR and CDR2 FQNEAQ (reference sequence). Trimming took 4 bases from V and 6 from J; bases not matched to a gene: 5.

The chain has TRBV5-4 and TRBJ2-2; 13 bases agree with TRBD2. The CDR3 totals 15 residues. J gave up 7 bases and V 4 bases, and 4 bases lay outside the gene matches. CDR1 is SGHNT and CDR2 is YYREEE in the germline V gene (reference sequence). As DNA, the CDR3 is TGTGCCAGCAGCCGGACTAGCGGGAGTAACGGGGAGCTGTTTTTT. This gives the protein CASSRTSGSNGELFF.

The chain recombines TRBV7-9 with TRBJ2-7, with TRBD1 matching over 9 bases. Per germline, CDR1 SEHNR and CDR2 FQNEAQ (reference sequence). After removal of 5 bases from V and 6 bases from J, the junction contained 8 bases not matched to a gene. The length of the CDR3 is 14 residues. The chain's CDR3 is CASSPTGGNGEQYF. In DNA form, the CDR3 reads TGTGCCAGCAGCCCGACAGGGGGAAACGGCGAGCAGTACTTC.

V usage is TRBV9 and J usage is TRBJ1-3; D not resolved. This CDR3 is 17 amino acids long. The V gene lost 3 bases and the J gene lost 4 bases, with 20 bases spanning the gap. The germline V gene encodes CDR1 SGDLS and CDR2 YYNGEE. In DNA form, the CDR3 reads TGTGCCAGCAGCGGCCCGGGCAGATCCAACATCGGAAACACCATATATTTT. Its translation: CASSGPGRSNIGNTIYF.

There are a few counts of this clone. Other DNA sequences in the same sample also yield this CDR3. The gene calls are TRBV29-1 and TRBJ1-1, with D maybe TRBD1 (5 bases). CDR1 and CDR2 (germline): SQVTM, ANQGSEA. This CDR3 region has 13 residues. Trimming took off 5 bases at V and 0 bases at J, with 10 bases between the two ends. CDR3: CSVQGVMNTEAFF. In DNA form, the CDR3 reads TGCAGCGTTCAGGGAGTGATGAACACTGAAGCTTTCTTT. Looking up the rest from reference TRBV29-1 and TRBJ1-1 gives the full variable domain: SAVISQKPSRDICQRGTSLTIQCQVDSQVTMMFWYRQQPGQSLTLIATANQGSEATYESGFVIDKFPISRPNLTFSTLTVSNMSPEDSSIYLCSVQGVMNTEAFFGQGTRLTVV.

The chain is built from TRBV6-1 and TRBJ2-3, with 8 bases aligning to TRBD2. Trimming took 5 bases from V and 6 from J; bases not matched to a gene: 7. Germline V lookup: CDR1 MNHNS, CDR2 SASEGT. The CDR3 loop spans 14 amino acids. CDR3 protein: CASSLTSAGDTQYF. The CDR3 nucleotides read TGTGCCAGCAGTTTGACTAGCGCTGGGGATACGCAGTATTTT.

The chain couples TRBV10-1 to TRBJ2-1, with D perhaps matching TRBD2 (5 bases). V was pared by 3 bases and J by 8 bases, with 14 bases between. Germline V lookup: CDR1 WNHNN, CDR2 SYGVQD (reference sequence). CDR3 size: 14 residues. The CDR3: CASSDGGSGDEQFF. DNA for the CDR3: TGCGCCAGCAGTGATGGTGGGAGTGGCGATGAGCAGTTCTTC.

The CDR3 DNA follows: TGTGCCAGCCTACGGGGGCGGGACGGAAACACCATATATTTT. Encoded protein: CASLRGRDGNTIYF. This chain links TRBV6-6 with TRBJ1-3; D may be TRBD1 (6 bases). The germline V gene encodes CDR1 MNHNY and CDR2 SVGAGI (reference sequence). V gave up 8 bases and J gave up 4 bases, with 15 bases separating them. This CDR3 contains 14 residues.

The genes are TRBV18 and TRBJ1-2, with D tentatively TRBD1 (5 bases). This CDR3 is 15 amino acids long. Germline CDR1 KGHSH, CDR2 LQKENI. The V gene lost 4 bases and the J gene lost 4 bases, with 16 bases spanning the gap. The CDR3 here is CASSLEYGGPYGYTF. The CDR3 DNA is TGTGCCAGCTCACTCGAATACGGGGGTCCCTATGGCTACACCTTC.

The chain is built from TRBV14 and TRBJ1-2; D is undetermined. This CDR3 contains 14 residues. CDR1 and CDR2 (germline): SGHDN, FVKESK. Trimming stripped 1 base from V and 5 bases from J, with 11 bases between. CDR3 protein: CASSQGSGSYGYTF. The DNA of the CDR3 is TGTGCCAGCAGCCAAGGGAGCGGTTCATATGGCTACACCTTC.

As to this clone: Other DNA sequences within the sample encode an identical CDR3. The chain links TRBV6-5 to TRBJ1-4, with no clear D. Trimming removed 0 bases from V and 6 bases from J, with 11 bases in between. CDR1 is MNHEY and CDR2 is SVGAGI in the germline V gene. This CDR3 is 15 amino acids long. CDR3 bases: TGTGCCAGCAGTTACTCCGGACCGGGCGATGAAAAACTGTTTTTT. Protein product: CASSYSGPGDEKLFF.

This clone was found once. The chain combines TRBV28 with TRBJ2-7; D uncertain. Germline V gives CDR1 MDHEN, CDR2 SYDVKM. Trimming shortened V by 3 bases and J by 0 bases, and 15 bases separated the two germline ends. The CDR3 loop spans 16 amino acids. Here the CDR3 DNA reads TGTGCCAGCAGTTTTTCCGGGTCATTTAGCTCCTACGAGCAGTACTTC. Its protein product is CASSFSGSFSSYEQYF. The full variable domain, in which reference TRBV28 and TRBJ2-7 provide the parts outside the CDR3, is DVKVTQSSRYLVKRTGEKVFLECVQDMDHENMFWYRQDPGLGLRLIYFSYDVKMKEKGDIPEGYSVSREKKERFSLILESASTNQTSMYLCASSFSGSFSSYEQYFGPGTRLTVT.

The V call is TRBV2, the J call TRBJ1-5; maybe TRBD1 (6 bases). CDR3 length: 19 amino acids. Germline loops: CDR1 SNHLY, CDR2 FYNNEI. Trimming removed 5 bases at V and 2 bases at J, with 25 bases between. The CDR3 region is CASSHSKAAGVYGNQPQHF. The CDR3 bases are TGTGCCAGCAGTCATTCAAAAGCGGCAGGGGTGTACGGCAATCAGCCCCAGCATTTT.

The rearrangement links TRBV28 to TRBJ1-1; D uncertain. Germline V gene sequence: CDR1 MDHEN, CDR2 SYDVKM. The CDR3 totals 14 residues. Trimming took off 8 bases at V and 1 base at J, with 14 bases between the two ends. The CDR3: CASGSVPGNTEAFF. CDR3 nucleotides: TGTGCCAGCGGTTCAGTTCCAGGGAACACTGAAGCTTTCTTT.

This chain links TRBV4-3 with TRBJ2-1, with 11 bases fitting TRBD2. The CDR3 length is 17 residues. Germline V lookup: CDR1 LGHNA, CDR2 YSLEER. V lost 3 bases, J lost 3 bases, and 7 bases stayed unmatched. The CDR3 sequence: CASSQGTGTSGYNEQFF. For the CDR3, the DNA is TGCGCCAGCAGCCAGGGGACCGGGACTAGCGGCTACAATGAGCAGTTCTTC.

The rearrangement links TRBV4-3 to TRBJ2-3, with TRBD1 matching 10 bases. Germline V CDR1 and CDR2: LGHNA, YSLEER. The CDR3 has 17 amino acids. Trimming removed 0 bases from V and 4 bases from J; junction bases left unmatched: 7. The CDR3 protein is CASSQDMGQGWSDTQYF. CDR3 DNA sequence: TGCGCCAGCAGCCAAGATATGGGACAGGGGTGGTCAGATACGCAGTATTTT.

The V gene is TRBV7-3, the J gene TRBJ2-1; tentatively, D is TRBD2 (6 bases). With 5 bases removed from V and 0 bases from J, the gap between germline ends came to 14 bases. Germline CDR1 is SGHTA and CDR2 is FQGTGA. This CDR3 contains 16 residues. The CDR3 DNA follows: TGTGCCAGCAGCCCCAGGGAGGCTAGCTCCTACAATGAGCAGTTCTTC. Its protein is CASSPREASSYNEQFF.